This TCR beta chain was documented in a study of Graves' ophthalmopathy and Graves' hyperthyroidism. Study-wide findings and caveats: Detection in blood was also observed for most expanded thyroid clonotypes above 0.001 frequency.

Amplified TCR beta CDR3 regions were obtained using RNA transcripts as template. HTBI primers were used in a first-round RT-PCR, which preceded a second-round multiplex PCR. Each CDR3 protein is one row after TCRdb ran MiXCR on the multiplex PCR reads. Of roughly 420,000 distinct CDR3 sequences in the sample, about 21% were seen once. Pregnant or lactating patients and those with other autoimmune diseases or uncontrolled infections were excluded. Orbital computed tomography and thyroid ultrasound, along with TRAb, serum thyroxine and clinical symptoms, underpinned diagnosis. This CDR3 is built from 13 residues. Germline lookup yields CDR1 LNHDA and CDR2 SQIVND (reference sequence). V was clipped by 3 bases and J by 6 bases, with 8 bases between them. This clonotype occurred many times. Its antigen is as yet unknown.

The clonotype was recovered from a woman aged 18-29 years with stable Graves' hyperthyroidism. Specimen: peripheral blood. The rearrangement uses TRBV19 and TRBJ2-2; no clear D gene. Here the CDR3 reads CASSMVVSGELFF. DNA for the CDR3: TGTGCCAGTAGTATGGTTGTTTCCGGGGAGCTGTTTTTT.